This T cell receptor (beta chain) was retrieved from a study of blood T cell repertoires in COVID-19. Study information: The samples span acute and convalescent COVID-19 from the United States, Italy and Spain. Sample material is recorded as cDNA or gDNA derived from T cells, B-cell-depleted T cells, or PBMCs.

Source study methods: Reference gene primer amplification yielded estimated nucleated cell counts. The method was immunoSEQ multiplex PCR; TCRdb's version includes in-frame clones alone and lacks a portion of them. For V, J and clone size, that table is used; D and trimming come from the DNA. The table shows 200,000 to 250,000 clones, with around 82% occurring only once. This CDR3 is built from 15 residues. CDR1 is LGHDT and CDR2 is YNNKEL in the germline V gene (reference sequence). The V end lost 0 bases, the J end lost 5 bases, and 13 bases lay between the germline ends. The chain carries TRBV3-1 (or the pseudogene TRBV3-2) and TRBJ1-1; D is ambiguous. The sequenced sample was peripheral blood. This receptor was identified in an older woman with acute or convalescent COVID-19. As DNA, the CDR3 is TGTGCCAGCAGCCAAGAAGGCGGGAGGGCAACTGAAGCTTTCTTT. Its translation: CASSQEGGRATEAFF.